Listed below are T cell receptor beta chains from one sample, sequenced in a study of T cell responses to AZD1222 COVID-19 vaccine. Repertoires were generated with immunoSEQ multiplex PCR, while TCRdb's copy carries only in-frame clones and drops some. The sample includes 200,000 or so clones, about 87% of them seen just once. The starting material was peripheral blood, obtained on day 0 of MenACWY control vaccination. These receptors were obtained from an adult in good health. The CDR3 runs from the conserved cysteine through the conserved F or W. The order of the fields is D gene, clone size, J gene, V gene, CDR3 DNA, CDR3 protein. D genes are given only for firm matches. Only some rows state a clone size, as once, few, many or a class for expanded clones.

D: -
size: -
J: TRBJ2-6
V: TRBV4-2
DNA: TGTGCCAGCAGCCAAGAGGAGGGGGCACGGAGCTCTGGGGCCAACGTCCTGACTTTC
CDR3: CASSQEEGARSSGANVLTF

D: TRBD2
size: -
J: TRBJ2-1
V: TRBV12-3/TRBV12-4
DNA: TGTGCCAGCAGTACCGGACTAGTCTATGAGCAGTTCTTC
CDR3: CASSTGLVYEQFF

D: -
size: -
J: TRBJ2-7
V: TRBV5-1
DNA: TGCGCCAGCAGCTTGGGCAGGGAACCCTACGAGCAGTACTTC
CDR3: CASSLGREPYEQYF

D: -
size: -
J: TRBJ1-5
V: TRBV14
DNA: TGTGCCAGCAGCCAAAAAAGTCAGAGATGTCATCAGCCCCAGCATTTT
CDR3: CASSQKSQRCHQPQHF

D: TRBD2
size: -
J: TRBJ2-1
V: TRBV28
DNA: TGTGCCAGCAGGGGTCTCTTAGCGGGAGGCCACCATTGGTATGAGCAGTTCTTC
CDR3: CASRGLLAGGHHWYEQFF

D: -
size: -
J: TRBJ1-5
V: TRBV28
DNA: TGTGCCGGAGTAGGGACGGAAAGCAATCAGCCCCAGCATTTT
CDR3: CAGVGTESNQPQHF

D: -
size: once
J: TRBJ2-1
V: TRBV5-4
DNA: TGTGCCAGCAGCTCCATCCTTAGCTGGGGGGAACATGAGCAGTTCTTC
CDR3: CASSSILSWGEHEQFF

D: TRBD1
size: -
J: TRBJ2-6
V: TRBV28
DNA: TGTGCCAGCAGTTCAGGGGGCGCTGGGGCCAACGTCCTGACTTTC
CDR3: CASSSGGAGANVLTF

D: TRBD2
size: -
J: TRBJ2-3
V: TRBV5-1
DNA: TGCGCCAGCAGCAAATGGTCCGGGGGGTACGGAGGCACAGATACGCAGTATTTT
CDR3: CASSKWSGGYGGTDTQYF

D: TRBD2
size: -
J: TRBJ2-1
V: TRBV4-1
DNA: TGCGCCAGCAGCCCCTTAGCGGGGGGCCAGGTTGAGCAGTTCTTC
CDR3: CASSPLAGGQVEQFF

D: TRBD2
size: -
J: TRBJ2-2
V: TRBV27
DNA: TGTGCCAGCAGTTCTAGCGGGGTGAACACCGGGGAGCTGTTTTTT
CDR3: CASSSSGVNTGELFF

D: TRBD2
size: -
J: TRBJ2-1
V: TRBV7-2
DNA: TGTGCCAGCAGTCCCAGCGGGGGGGTCTCCTACAATGAGCAGTTCTTC
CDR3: CASSPSGGVSYNEQFF

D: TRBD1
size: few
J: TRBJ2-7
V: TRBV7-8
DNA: TGTGCCAGCAGCTTACAGGCGGACAGGGGACCCTACGAGCAGTACTTC
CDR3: CASSLQADRGPYEQYF

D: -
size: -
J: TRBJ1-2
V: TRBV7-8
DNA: TGTGCCAGCAGCTTAGGGGCGCCGGTGTCTGGCTACACCTTC
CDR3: CASSLGAPVSGYTF

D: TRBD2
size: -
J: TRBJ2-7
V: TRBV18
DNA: TGTGCCAGCTCACCTGGACTAGCGGGAGACCGCGAGCAGTACTTC
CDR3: CASSPGLAGDREQYF

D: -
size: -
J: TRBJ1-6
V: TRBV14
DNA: TGTGCCAGCAGCCAAGCAGGGAAGTATTCACCCCTCCACTTT
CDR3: CASSQAGKYSPLHF

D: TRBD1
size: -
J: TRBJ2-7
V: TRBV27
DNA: TGTGCCAGCGGAACCACGGGACAGGGCTACGAGCAGTACTTC
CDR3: CASGTTGQGYEQYF

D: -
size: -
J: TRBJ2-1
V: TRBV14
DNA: TGTGCCAGCAGCCCAAGACTAAGCTCCTACAATGAGCAGTTCTTC
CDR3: CASSPRLSSYNEQFF

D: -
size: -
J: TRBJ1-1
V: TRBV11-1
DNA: TGTGCCAGCAGCTTATCTATGGGCACTGAAGCTTTCTTT
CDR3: CASSLSMGTEAFF

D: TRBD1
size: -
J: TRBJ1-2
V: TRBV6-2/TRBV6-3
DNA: TGTGCCAGCAGCCGGGACAGGGACCGCTATGGCTACACCTTC
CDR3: CASSRDRDRYGYTF

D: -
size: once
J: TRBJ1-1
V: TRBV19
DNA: TGTGCCAGTAGTATGGAGAGTAGAGAAGCTTTCTTT
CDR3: CASSMESREAFF

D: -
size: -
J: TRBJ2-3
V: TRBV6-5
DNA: TGTGCCAGCAGTCTAGAACTCTCCAGCACAGATACGCAGTATTTT
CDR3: CASSLELSSTDTQYF

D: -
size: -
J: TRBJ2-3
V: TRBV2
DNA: TGTGCCAGCAGTGTAAACGGGGGCACAGATACGCAGTATTTT
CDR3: CASSVNGGTDTQYF

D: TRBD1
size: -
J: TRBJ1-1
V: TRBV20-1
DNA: TGCAGTGCTATACAGGGGCCTGAAGCTTTCTTT
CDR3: CSAIQGPEAFF

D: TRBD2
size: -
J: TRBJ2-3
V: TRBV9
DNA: TGTGCCAGCAGCGTAGGGCTAGCGGGATCAGATACGCAGTATTTT
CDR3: CASSVGLAGSDTQYF

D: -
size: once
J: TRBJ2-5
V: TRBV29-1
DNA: TGCAGCGTTGAAGTAGGCCCGCCGTACCAAGAGACCCAGTACTTC
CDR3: CSVEVGPPYQETQYF

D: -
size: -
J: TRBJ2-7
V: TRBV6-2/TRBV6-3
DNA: TGTGCCAGCAGTTACTCCGGTCCGGGATCCTACGAGCAGTACTTC
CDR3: CASSYSGPGSYEQYF

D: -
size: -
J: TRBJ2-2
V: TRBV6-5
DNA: TGTGCCAGCAGTTACTCGAGAGGAGCCGGGGAGCTGTTTTTT
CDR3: CASSYSRGAGELFF

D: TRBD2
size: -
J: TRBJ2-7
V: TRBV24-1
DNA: TGTGCCACCAGTGATAAGACTAGCCGCGGGACCTACGAGCAGTACTTC
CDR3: CATSDKTSRGTYEQYF

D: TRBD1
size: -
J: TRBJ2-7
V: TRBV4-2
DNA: TGTGCCAGCAGCCAATCACGGACAGGGGGCTACGAGCAGTACTTC
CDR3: CASSQSRTGGYEQYF

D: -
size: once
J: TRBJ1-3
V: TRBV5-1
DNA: TGCGCCAGCAGCTTCGACAATTACTCTGGAAACACCATATATTTT
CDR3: CASSFDNYSGNTIYF

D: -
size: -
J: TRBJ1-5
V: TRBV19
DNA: TGTGCCAGTAGTCCCGGGGTTTATCAGCCCCAGCATTTT
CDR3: CASSPGVYQPQHF

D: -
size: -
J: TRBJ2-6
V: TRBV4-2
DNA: TGTGCCAGCAGCCAAGATGACGGCTCTGGGGCCAACGTCCTGACTTTC
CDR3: CASSQDDGSGANVLTF

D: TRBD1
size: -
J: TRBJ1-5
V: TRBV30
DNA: TGTGCCTGGAACTCCGGGACAGGGGGTTTTAATCAGCCCCAGCATTTT
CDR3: CAWNSGTGGFNQPQHF

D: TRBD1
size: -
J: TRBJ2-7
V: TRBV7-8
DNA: TGTGCCAGCGCCCTGGCAGGGGGCACGGGGTACGAGCAGTACTTC
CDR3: CASALAGGTGYEQYF

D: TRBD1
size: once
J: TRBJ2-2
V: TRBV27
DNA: TGTGCCAGCGGGGCAGGGGGCGCGGGAACCGGGGAGCTGTTTTTT
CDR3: CASGAGGAGTGELFF

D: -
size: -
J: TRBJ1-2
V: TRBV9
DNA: TGTGCCAGCAGCGTAGGACAGGATGACTATGGCTACACCTTC
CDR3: CASSVGQDDYGYTF

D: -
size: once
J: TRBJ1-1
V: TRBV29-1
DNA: TGCAGCGTTTTCCGAACGGGCGAGAACACTGAAGCTTTCTTT
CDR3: CSVFRTGENTEAFF

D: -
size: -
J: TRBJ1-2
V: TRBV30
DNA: TGTGCCTGGACCACAGGGCTGGGCTACACCTTC
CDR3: CAWTTGLGYTF

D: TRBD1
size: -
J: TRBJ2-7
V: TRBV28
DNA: TGTGCCAGCAGTTTTCATCTGACAGGGGGCGTCGAGCGGGAAACCTACGAGCAGTACTTC
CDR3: CASSFHLTGGVERETYEQYF

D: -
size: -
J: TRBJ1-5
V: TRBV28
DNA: TGTGCCAGCAGTAAAAATCAGCCCCAGCATTTT
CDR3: CASSKNQPQHF

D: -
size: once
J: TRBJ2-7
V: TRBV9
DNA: TGTGCCAGCAGCGTAGGGGGGGCGGAGTTCGGGCAGTACTTC
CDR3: CASSVGGAEFGQYF

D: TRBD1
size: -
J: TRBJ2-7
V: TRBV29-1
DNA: TGCAGCGTTGCGGGACAGGGAGGCTACGAGCAGTACTTC
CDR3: CSVAGQGGYEQYF

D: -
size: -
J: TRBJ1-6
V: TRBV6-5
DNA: TGTGCCAGCAGGGAGGCAGGATCTAATTCACCCCTCCACTTT
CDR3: CASREAGSNSPLHF

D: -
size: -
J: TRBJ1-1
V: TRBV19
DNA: TGTGCCAGTAGTATCGGGGGGGGCTACACTGAAGCTTTCTTT
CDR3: CASSIGGGYTEAFF

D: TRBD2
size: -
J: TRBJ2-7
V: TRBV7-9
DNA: TGTGCCAGCAGCTCCCTAGCGGGAGTTTCCTACGAGCAGTACTTC
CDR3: CASSSLAGVSYEQYF

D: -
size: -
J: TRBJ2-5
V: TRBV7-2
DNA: TGTGCCAGCAGCTTAGTTAAAGAGACCCAGTACTTC
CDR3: CASSLVKETQYF

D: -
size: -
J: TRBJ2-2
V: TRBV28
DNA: TGTGCCAGCAGTTGGCGTGCTGAGCTTGGAAGCACCGGGGAGCTGTTTTTT
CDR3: CASSWRAELGSTGELFF

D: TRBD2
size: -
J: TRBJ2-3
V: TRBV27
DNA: TGTGCCAGCAGTTTTCAGCGGGGCCCGGAAGATACGCAGTATTTT
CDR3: CASSFQRGPEDTQYF

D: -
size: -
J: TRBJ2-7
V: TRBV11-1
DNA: TGTGCCAGCAGCTTAGGGGGGTTTGAGCAGTACTTC
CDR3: CASSLGGFEQYF

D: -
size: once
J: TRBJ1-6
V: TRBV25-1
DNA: TGTGCCAGCAGTGAATCTCAAGGGACACACACCTCACCCCTCCACTTT
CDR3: CASSESQGTHTSPLHF

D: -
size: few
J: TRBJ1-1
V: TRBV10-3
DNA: TGTGCCATCAGTCAGAACACTGAAGCTTTCTTT
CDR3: CAISQNTEAFF

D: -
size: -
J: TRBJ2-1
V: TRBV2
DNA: TGTGCCAGCAGTGGACATGAATACAATGAGCAGTTCTTC
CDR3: CASSGHEYNEQFF